A selection of T cell receptor beta chains follows, all from one sample in a study of T cells in narcolepsy. Here immunoSEQ multiplex PCR was the method, and the copy in TCRdb shows in-frame clones only, minus some. Altogether approximately 32,000 clones are present, approximately 86% being singletons, with the ten largest covering over 0.65%. The sequencing sample was made of CD45RA- memory CD4+ T cells from PBMCs. The receptors originated from a human donor with narcolepsy. Both conserved end residues are part of each CDR3. The order of the fields is J gene, clone size, V gene, D gene, CDR3 protein, CDR3 DNA. The D gene is left open where the match is weak. The listing skips clone size in some rows; elsewhere it reads once, few, many or a size class.

>TRBJ2-1|NA|TRBV5-1|TRBD2
CASSFGLASSNEQFF
TGCGCCAGCAGCTTCGGACTAGCTTCTAGCAATGAGCAGTTCTTC
>TRBJ2-3|NA|TRBV9|TRBD2
CASSVEGRRTSHIPDTQYF
TGTGCCAGCAGCGTAGAAGGGAGGAGGACTAGTCATATACCAGATACGCAGTATTTT
>TRBJ2-7|NA|TRBV7-6|NA
CASSVDQMAYEQYF
TGTGCCAGCAGCGTAGACCAAATGGCTTACGAGCAGTACTTC
>TRBJ2-2|NA|TRBV28|NA
CASTVAAAGSAGELFF
TGTGCCAGCACCGTGGCGGCAGCCGGGTCGGCCGGGGAGCTGTTTTTT
>TRBJ2-3|NA|TRBV4-3|NA
CASSQDGAGDTQYF
TGCGCCAGCAGCCAAGATGGGGCGGGCGATACGCAGTATTTT
>TRBJ2-7|NA|TRBV19|NA
CASSIQGPYEQYF
TGTGCCAGTAGTATACAGGGTCCCTACGAGCAGTACTTC
>TRBJ1-1|NA|TRBV6-5|NA
CASNSQGKGTEAFF
TGTGCCAGCAACTCTCAGGGGAAGGGCACTGAAGCTTTCTTT
>TRBJ1-3|NA|TRBV28|NA
CASSFRLRGTGNTIYF
TGTGCCAGCAGTTTTCGGCTCCGGGGGACTGGAAACACCATATATTTT
>TRBJ1-2|NA|TRBV11-2|NA
CASSLNGLLYGYTF
TGTGCCAGCAGCTTAAACGGCTTACTCTATGGCTACACCTTC
>TRBJ2-1|NA|TRBV19|NA
CAGGRTIAHEQFF
TGTGCCGGGGGACGGACAATTGCTCATGAGCAGTTCTTC
>TRBJ2-3|NA|TRBV21-1|NA
CASSKGATSGTDTQYF
TGTGCCAGCAGCAAAGGAGCGACTAGCGGGACAGATACGCAGTATTTT
>TRBJ1-5|NA|TRBV28|NA
CASYAGHQPQHF
TGTGCCTCCTATGCGGGCCATCAGCCCCAGCATTTT
>TRBJ2-1|NA|TRBV18|TRBD2
CASSPTGTSGYNEQFF
TGTGCCAGCTCACCTACGGGGACTAGCGGATACAATGAGCAGTTCTTC
>TRBJ1-1|once|TRBV7-8|NA
CASSPRADLNTEAFF
TGTGCCAGCAGCCCCCGGGCAGACTTGAACACTGAAGCTTTCTTT
>TRBJ2-7|NA|TRBV7-2|TRBD2
CASSPPWSSGRGYEQYF
TGTGCCAGCAGCCCCCCATGGTCCAGCGGGAGGGGCTACGAGCAGTACTTC
>TRBJ2-5|NA|TRBV5-4|NA
CASSLNAAGEYF
TGTGCCAGCAGCTTGAATGCGGCTGGTGAGTACTTC
>TRBJ1-6|once|TRBV25-1|TRBD1
CASSPGQGLTSNSPLHF
TGTGCCAGCAGTCCCGGACAGGGTTTGACTAGTAATTCACCCCTCCACTTT